There are many counts of the clone carrying this TCR beta chain. The target antigen is unknown. The read stops 3 residues short of the end of the CDR3; the missing end is completed from the germline J gene. V shed 3 bases and J 0 bases; nucleotides not matched to a gene: 1. Germline lookup yields CDR1 ENHRY and CDR2 SYGVKD. The CDR3 extends over 15 amino acids. Libraries were prepared by immunoSEQ multiplex PCR; TCRdb keeps only in-frame clonotypes and omits some of them. This sample comprises 44,000 or so clones, none seen once only. These data are taken from a study of T cell clonality in common variable immunodeficiency. General study findings and limits: CVID subjects showed higher TCRbeta clonality than healthy controls.

Both groups were predominantly of Caucasian heritage. The sequencing input was peripheral blood mononuclear cells. The V call is TRBV10-3, the J call TRBJ2-1, with TRBD1 matching over 8 bases. The clonotype comes from a person aged 18 to 69 in good health. The CDR3 reads CAISDTGGSYNEQFF. The covered CDR3 bases are TGTGCCATCAGTGACACAGGGGGCTCCTACAATGAG.